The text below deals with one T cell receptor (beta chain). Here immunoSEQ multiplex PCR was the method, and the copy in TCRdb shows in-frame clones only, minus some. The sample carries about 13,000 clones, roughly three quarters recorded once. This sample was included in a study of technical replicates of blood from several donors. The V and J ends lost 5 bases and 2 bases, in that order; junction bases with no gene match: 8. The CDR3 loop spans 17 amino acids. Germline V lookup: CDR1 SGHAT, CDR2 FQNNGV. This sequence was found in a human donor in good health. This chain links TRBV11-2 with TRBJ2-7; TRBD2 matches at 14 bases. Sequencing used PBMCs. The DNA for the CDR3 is TGTGCCAGCAGCCGAACCGGGACTAGCGGGAGACCCTACGAGCAGTACTTC. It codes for CASSRTGTSGRPYEQYF.